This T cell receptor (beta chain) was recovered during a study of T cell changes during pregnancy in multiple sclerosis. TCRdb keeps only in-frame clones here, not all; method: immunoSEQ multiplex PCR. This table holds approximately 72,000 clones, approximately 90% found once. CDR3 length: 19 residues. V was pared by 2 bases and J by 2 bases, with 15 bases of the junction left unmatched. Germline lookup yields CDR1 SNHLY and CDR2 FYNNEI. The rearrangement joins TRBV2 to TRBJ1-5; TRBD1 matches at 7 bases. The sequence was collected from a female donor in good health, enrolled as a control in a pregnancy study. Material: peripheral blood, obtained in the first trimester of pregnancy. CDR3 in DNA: TGTGCCAGCAGTGAAAGTAACAGGGGTTGGGGAAACGGCAATCAGCCCCAGCATTTT. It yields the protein CASSESNRGWGNGNQPQHF.